The 20 T cell receptor beta chains reported below all come from one sample, sequenced in a study of cytomegalovirus exposure and HLA in healthy donors. The primer mix had 60 Vbeta and 13 Jbeta primers. Sequenced by immunoSEQ multiplex PCR; TCRdb stores in-frame clones only, minus some. Of under 130,000 clones in the sample, roughly three quarters were seen once. The sequenced sample was PBMCs. The receptor set was obtained from a woman under 30 in good health and CMV-seropositive.

The V gene is TRBV5-1, the J gene TRBJ1-4; D possibly corresponds to TRBD1 (5 bases). V lost 4 bases and J 6 bases, leaving 13 bases between the germline ends. The CDR3 sequence is 14 residues long. The germline CDR1 and CDR2 sequences are SGHRS and YFSETQ. CDR3 loop: CASSAVQGHEKLFF. CDR3 sequence (DNA): TGCGCCAGCAGCGCGGTTCAGGGTCATGAAAAACTGTTTTTT. Supplemented by reference TRBV5-1 and TRBJ1-4, the full variable domain reads KAGVTQTPRYLIKTRGQQVTLSCSPISGHRSVSWYQQTPGQGLQFLFEYFSETQRNKGNFPGRFSGRQFSNSRSEMNVSTLELGDSALYLCASSAVQGHEKLFFGSGTQLSVL.

V gene TRBV6-1 combines with J gene TRBJ2-1; 9 bases map to TRBD1. Germline V lookup: CDR1 MNHNS, CDR2 SASEGT. Trimming removed 5 bases from V and 8 bases from J; junction bases left unmatched: 10. This CDR3 is 15 amino acids long. This chain's CDR3 is CASSHPDRGTDEQFF. DNA for the CDR3: TGTGCCAGCAGTCATCCCGACAGGGGGACCGATGAGCAGTTCTTC.

The chain couples TRBV6-6 to TRBJ2-7; no clear D gene. From germline, CDR1 is MNHNY and CDR2 SVGAGI (reference sequence). Trimming removed 4 bases at V and 2 bases at J, with 3 bases between. The CDR3 runs to 11 residues. CDR3 bases: TGTGCCAGCAGTTTTACCTACGAGCAGTACTTC. Protein sequence: CASSFTYEQYF.

The chain recombines TRBV5-6 with TRBJ1-5; a possible D gene is TRBD1 (6 bases). The CDR3 is 14 amino acids. Germline assignment: CDR1 SGHDT and CDR2 YYEEEE. V gave up 1 base and J gave up 8 bases, with 13 bases separating them. This CDR3 reads CASSLRAGEKPQHF. CDR3 nucleotides: TGTGCCAGCAGCTTGAGGGCAGGGGAGAAGCCCCAGCATTTT.

This rearrangement joins TRBV6-4 to TRBJ1-5, with D maybe TRBD1 (6 bases). The V gene's germline CDR1 is MRHNA and CDR2 SNTAGT. The CDR3 totals 19 residues. Trimming removed 2 bases from V and 3 bases from J, with 23 bases in between. The chain's CDR3 is CASSDGRRGIIFNNQPQHF. CDR3 DNA sequence: TGTGCCAGCAGTGACGGGCGCAGGGGAATTATTTTTAACAATCAGCCCCAGCATTTT.

The chain couples TRBV6-1 to TRBJ2-5, with D unclear. Germline V gene lookup returns CDR1 MNHNS and CDR2 SASEGT. The CDR3 has 14 residues. Trimming removed 1 base from V and 5 bases from J, with 11 bases in between. The chain's CDR3 is CASSEGLARETQYF. As DNA, the CDR3 is TGTGCCAGCAGTGAAGGCTTAGCCCGGGAGACCCAGTACTTC.

This chain joins TRBV7-2 and TRBJ1-1, with TRBD1 matching 9 bases. The V gene end was trimmed by 4 bases and the J gene end by 5 bases; junction bases not matched to a gene: 8. The CDR3 loop spans 15 amino acids. CDR1 SGHTA and CDR2 FQGNSA come from the germline V gene. The CDR3 bases are TGTGCCAGCAGCTCGCCTCTGACAGGGGGAACTGAAGCTTTCTTT. Translation: CASSSPLTGGTEAFF.

The genes are TRBV19 and TRBJ2-1, with 9 bases identical to TRBD2. Per germline, CDR1 LNHDA and CDR2 SQIVND (reference sequence). V was pared by 8 bases and J by 4 bases, with 6 bases of the junction left unmatched. The CDR3 has 14 amino acids. CDR3 loop: CASRPGLAYNEQFF. The CDR3 coding sequence is TGTGCCAGTCGACCGGGACTAGCTTACAATGAGCAGTTCTTC.

The chain carries TRBV5-5 and TRBJ2-2, with unresolved D. Trimming stripped 4 bases from V and 4 bases from J, with 11 bases between. The CDR3 is made up of 14 amino acids. CDR1 and CDR2 (germline): SGHKS, YYEKEE (reference sequence). CDR3 region: CASSMVRLTGELFF. CDR3 sequence (DNA): TGTGCCAGCAGCATGGTCAGGCTCACCGGGGAGCTGTTTTTT. The entire variable domain, with the rest obtained from reference TRBV5-5 and TRBJ2-2, is as follows: DAGVTQSPTHLIKTRGQQVTLRCSPISGHKSVSWYQQVLGQGPQFIFQYYEKEERGRGNFPDRFSARQFPNYSSELNVNALLLGDSALYLCASSMVRLTGELFFGEGSRLTVL.

There are a few counts of this clone. The gene calls are TRBV4-1 and TRBJ2-3; possible D gene TRBD1, 6 bases. The CDR3 loop spans 17 amino acids. Germline-derived CDR1 and CDR2 are MGHRA and YSYEKL. The V end lost 8 bases, the J end lost 0 bases, and 21 bases lay between the germline ends. The CDR3 DNA sequence: TGCGCCAGCCGTTCTGACCCAGGGGCAACTAGCACAGATACGCAGTATTTT. It translates to CASRSDPGATSTDTQYF.

J is TRBJ1-6 and V is TRBV27; D may be TRBD1 (5 bases). In germline, CDR1 is MNHEY, CDR2 SMNVEV (reference sequence). The CDR3 runs to 16 residues. V lost 6 bases to trimming and J lost 9 bases, with 21 bases between them. CDR3 sequence: CASSSRVFHQGSPLHF. CDR3 nucleotide sequence: TGTGCCAGCAGCAGCAGGGTTTTTCACCAGGGTTCACCCCTCCACTTT.

Regarding this clone: Here the CDR3 omits its conserved ending phenylalanine or tryptophan, so a read error is the likely source. The rearrangement uses TRBV30 and TRBJ1-2; 10 positions match TRBD1. Looked up from germline, CDR1 is GTSNPN and CDR2 is SVGIG (reference sequence). The CDR3 contains 15 residues. The V and J ends lost 0 bases and 6 bases, in that order; junction bases with no gene match: 7. The CDR3 sequence: CAWSVRRQGANGYTV. The DNA for the CDR3 is TGTGCCTGGAGTGTACGGCGACAGGGGGCGAATGGCTACACCGTC.

This sequence joins TRBV6-1 and TRBJ2-3, with D possibly TRBD1 on 6 matching bases. Germline loops: CDR1 MNHNS, CDR2 SASEGT. The CDR3 covers 14 residues. The V and J ends lost 8 bases and 2 bases respectively, with 14 bases between them. DNA of the CDR3: TGTGCCAGCCACAGAGGGGGTTTCACAGATACGCAGTATTTT. Protein sequence: CASHRGGFTDTQYF.

This clone appeared a single time. The genes are TRBV4-1 and TRBJ2-7, with D possibly being TRBD1 (6 bases). Germline V gene data show CDR1 as MGHRA and CDR2 as YSYEKL. The V end lost 1 base, the J end lost 2 bases, and 12 bases lay between the germline ends. The CDR3 loop spans 15 amino acids. In DNA form, the CDR3 reads TGCGCCAGCAGCCAAGTCGGCAGGGGCACCTACGAGCAGTACTTC. Its protein is CASSQVGRGTYEQYF.

Details on this clone: The sample contains more than one DNA sequence encoding this CDR3. The V call is TRBV6-5, the J call TRBJ1-1; possible D gene TRBD1, 6 bases. Trimming shortened V by 4 bases and J by 3 bases, and 18 bases separated the two germline ends. Germline CDR1 reads MNHEY; CDR2 reads SVGAGI. CDR3 size: 16 residues. The CDR3 DNA is TGTGCCAGCAGTTCGAATCGCCAGGGGTGGGACACTGAAGCTTTCTTT. This gives the protein CASSSNRQGWDTEAFF.

The chain employs TRBV5-1 and TRBJ2-4, with 7 nucleotides matching TRBD1. CDR3 size: 18 residues. Per germline, CDR1 SGHRS and CDR2 YFSETQ. Losses at the gene ends were 4 bases for V and 4 bases for J; bases not matched to a gene: 17. CDR3 sequence: CASSPTPRGQSKKNIQYF. In nucleotides, the CDR3 is TGCGCCAGCAGCCCGACCCCCCGGGGACAGAGTAAGAAAAACATTCAGTACTTC.

J is TRBJ2-7 and V is TRBV25-1; a possible D gene is TRBD1 (6 bases). The CDR3 has 15 residues. V was cut by 3 bases and J by 0 bases, with 12 bases left in between. Germline CDR1 MGHDK, CDR2 SYGVNS. The CDR3: CASSDNGRGSYEQYF. The CDR3 DNA reads TGTGCCAGCAGTGATAACGGCAGGGGCTCCTACGAGCAGTACTTC.

This clone has just one count. The chain links TRBV19 to TRBJ1-5; D might be TRBD1 (6 bases). Germline V lookup: CDR1 LNHDA, CDR2 SQIVND (reference sequence). V lost 6 bases, J lost 2 bases, and 20 bases lay in between. This CDR3 contains 17 residues. The CDR3 spells CASSPTSRGSGNQPQHF. In nucleotides, the CDR3 is TGTGCCAGTAGCCCTACTTCCAGGGGCTCGGGCAATCAGCCCCAGCATTTT.

This chain connects TRBV2 to TRBJ2-5, with 10 bases that match TRBD1. This CDR3 is built from 15 residues. The V gene end was trimmed by 5 bases and the J gene end by 5 bases; junction bases not matched to a gene: 8. Germline V gene lookup returns CDR1 SNHLY and CDR2 FYNNEI. The CDR3 region is CASSSDRGRRETQYF. The CDR3 DNA reads TGTGCCAGCAGTTCCGACAGGGGGCGGCGGGAGACCCAGTACTTC.

Here the CDR3 reads CASSSTGYYGYTF. In DNA form, the CDR3 reads TGTGCCAGCAGCTCCACAGGGTACTATGGCTACACCTTC. V is TRBV11-1 and J is TRBJ1-2, with D perhaps matching TRBD1 (6 bases). The V gene lost 4 bases and the J gene lost 3 bases, with 9 bases spanning the gap. This CDR3 is built from 13 residues. The V gene's germline CDR1 is SGHAT and CDR2 FQDESV (reference sequence).